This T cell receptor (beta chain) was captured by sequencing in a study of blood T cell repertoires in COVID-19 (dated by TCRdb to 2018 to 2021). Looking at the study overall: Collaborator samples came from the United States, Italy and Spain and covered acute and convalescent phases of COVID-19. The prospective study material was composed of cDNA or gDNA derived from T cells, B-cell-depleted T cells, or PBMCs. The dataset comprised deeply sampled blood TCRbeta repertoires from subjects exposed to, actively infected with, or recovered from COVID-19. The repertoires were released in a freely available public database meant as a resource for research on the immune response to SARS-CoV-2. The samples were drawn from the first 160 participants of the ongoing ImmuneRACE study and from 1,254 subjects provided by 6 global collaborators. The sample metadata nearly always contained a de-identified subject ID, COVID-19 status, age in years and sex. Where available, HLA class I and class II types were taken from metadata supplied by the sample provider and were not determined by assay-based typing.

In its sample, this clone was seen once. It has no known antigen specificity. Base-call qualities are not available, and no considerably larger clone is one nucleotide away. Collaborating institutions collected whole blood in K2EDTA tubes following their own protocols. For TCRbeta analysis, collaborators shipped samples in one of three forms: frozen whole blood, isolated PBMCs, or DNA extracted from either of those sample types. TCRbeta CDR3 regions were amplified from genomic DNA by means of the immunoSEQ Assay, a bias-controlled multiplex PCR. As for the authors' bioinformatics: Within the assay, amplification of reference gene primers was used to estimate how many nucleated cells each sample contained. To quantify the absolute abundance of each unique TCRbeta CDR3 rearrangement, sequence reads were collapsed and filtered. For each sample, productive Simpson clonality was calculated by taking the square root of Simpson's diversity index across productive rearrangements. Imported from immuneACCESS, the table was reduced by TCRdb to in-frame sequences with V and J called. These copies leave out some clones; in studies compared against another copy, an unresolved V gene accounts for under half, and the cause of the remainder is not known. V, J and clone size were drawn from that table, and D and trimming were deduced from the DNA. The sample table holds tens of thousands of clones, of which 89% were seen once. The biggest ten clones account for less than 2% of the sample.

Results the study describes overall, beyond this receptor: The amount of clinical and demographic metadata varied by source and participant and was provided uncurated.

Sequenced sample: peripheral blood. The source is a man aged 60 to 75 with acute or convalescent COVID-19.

The CDR3 region has the sequence CASSPTVMSPLHF. The nucleotides are TGTGCCAGCAGCCCCACAGTCATGTCACCCCTCCACTTT. In this chain, TRBV14 is recombined with TRBJ1-6, with the D gene not clear enough to name. The CDR3 starts with the cysteine, ends with the phenylalanine, and has 13 residues. Only the CDR3 region is kept as DNA, spanning 39 bases read in frame from base 1. V and J lose 4 bases and 10 bases, and a span of 11 bases separates them. The germline V gene encodes CDR1 SGHDN and CDR2 FVKESK.